These T cell receptor beta chains were read from a single sample in a study of blood T cell repertoires in COVID-19. Measured with immunoSEQ multiplex PCR; TCRdb has only the in-frame clones, and not every one. The sample consists of approximately 350,000 clones, almost 90% of them appearing once. The sequencing sample was made of peripheral blood. The origin of the receptors is a woman between 65 and 79 years old with COVID-19, enrolled during active disease. Each CDR3 is given with its conserved first and last residue. A D gene is named only where the DNA matches it firmly. Expanded clones are given a class, and other clones once, few, many or no size at all.

v_call: TRBV10-1; d_call: TRBD2; clone_size: -; j_call: TRBJ2-3; cdr3_nt: TGCGCCAGCAGTGAGAGCGGGGCTAGCGGGGGGCCGGGAGAAGATACGCAGTATTTT; cdr3_aa: CASSESGASGGPGEDTQYF
v_call: TRBV9; d_call: TRBD1; clone_size: few; j_call: TRBJ2-1; cdr3_nt: TGTGCCAGCAGCATCTCCCAGGGGGCCACCAATGAGCAGTTCTTC; cdr3_aa: CASSISQGATNEQFF
v_call: TRBV10-2; d_call: TRBD1; clone_size: -; j_call: TRBJ2-6; cdr3_nt: TGCGCCAGCAGTGAACAGGGGGCTCAAGGGGCCAACGTCCTGACTTTC; cdr3_aa: CASSEQGAQGANVLTF
v_call: TRBV12-5; d_call: -; clone_size: -; j_call: TRBJ2-7; cdr3_nt: TGTGCTAGTGGTTTGGTACAGAGCTACGAGCAGTACTTC; cdr3_aa: CASGLVQSYEQYF
v_call: TRBV28; d_call: TRBD1; clone_size: -; j_call: TRBJ2-1; cdr3_nt: TGTGCCAGCAGTTCCCCCGGGACAGGCTTCTACAATGAGCAGTTCTTC; cdr3_aa: CASSSPGTGFYNEQFF
v_call: TRBV19; d_call: -; clone_size: -; j_call: TRBJ2-7; cdr3_nt: TGTGCCAGTAGTATAAGCGGCCACTATATCTACGAGCAGTACTTC; cdr3_aa: CASSISGHYIYEQYF
v_call: TRBV19; d_call: -; clone_size: -; j_call: TRBJ2-3; cdr3_nt: TGTGCCAGTAGTTTGGGGACTCTCACAGATACGCAGTATTTT; cdr3_aa: CASSLGTLTDTQYF
v_call: TRBV28; d_call: TRBD1; clone_size: -; j_call: TRBJ2-7; cdr3_nt: TGTGCCAGCAGTTTCGACGGGACAGGGAAGGTCTACGAGCAGTACTTC; cdr3_aa: CASSFDGTGKVYEQYF
v_call: TRBV7-9; d_call: -; clone_size: -; j_call: TRBJ2-3; cdr3_nt: TGTGCCAGCAGCTGGGGACTTAGCACAGATACGCAGTATTTT; cdr3_aa: CASSWGLSTDTQYF
v_call: TRBV6-5; d_call: -; clone_size: -; j_call: TRBJ1-5; cdr3_nt: TGTGCCAGCAGTTACGTAGGGGTTCAGCCCCAGCATTTT; cdr3_aa: CASSYVGVQPQHF
v_call: TRBV18; d_call: TRBD2; clone_size: -; j_call: TRBJ2-6; cdr3_nt: TGTGCCAGCTCTTACTGGGAGGGGCGCCGCTCTGGGGCCAACGTCCTGACTTTC; cdr3_aa: CASSYWEGRRSGANVLTF
v_call: TRBV9; d_call: TRBD1; clone_size: -; j_call: TRBJ1-6; cdr3_nt: TGTGCCAGCAGCGGGACAGGGCTTTCTAATTCACCCCTCCACTTT; cdr3_aa: CASSGTGLSNSPLHF
v_call: TRBV2; d_call: -; clone_size: -; j_call: TRBJ2-3; cdr3_nt: TGTGCCAGCAGTGAAGGGAGAGGGTTCGCCACAGATACGCAGTATTTT; cdr3_aa: CASSEGRGFATDTQYF
v_call: TRBV13; d_call: TRBD1; clone_size: -; j_call: TRBJ1-1; cdr3_nt: TGTGCCAGCAGCCAGGACAGGGTGGGGACTGAAGCTTTCTTT; cdr3_aa: CASSQDRVGTEAFF
v_call: TRBV7-9; d_call: -; clone_size: few; j_call: TRBJ2-7; cdr3_nt: TGTGCCAGCAGCCCGGAAGGAGTAGCCGAGCAGTACTTC; cdr3_aa: CASSPEGVAEQYF
v_call: TRBV5-4; d_call: TRBD2; clone_size: -; j_call: TRBJ2-5; cdr3_nt: TGTGCCAGCAGCCCTTGGCTAGCGGGGGGGCAAGAGACCCAGTACTTC; cdr3_aa: CASSPWLAGGQETQYF
v_call: TRBV19; d_call: -; clone_size: -; j_call: TRBJ1-2; cdr3_nt: TGTGCCAGTAGTATCTCCAGCGCCAACTATGGCTACACCTTC; cdr3_aa: CASSISSANYGYTF
v_call: TRBV9; d_call: -; clone_size: -; j_call: TRBJ1-4; cdr3_nt: TGTGCCAGCAGCGTAGAAGGTAACAGGGAAAATGAAAAACTGTTTTTT; cdr3_aa: CASSVEGNRENEKLFF
v_call: TRBV30; d_call: TRBD2; clone_size: -; j_call: TRBJ2-1; cdr3_nt: TGTGCCTGGAGTGTAACTAGCGGGGGGCACGGTGAGCAGTTCTTC; cdr3_aa: CAWSVTSGGHGEQFF
v_call: TRBV10-2; d_call: TRBD1; clone_size: once; j_call: TRBJ1-1; cdr3_nt: TGCGCCAGCGGAAGACAGGGGGCGAACACTGAAGCTTTCTTT; cdr3_aa: CASGRQGANTEAFF
v_call: TRBV7-2; d_call: -; clone_size: -; j_call: TRBJ1-2; cdr3_nt: TGTGCCAGCAGCTTAGCGCAGAGGGACTATGGCTACACCTTC; cdr3_aa: CASSLAQRDYGYTF
v_call: TRBV7-2; d_call: -; clone_size: few; j_call: TRBJ2-7; cdr3_nt: TGTGCCAGCAGCCCCCGCCGGGAAGACTACGAGCAGTACTTC; cdr3_aa: CASSPRREDYEQYF
v_call: TRBV5-1; d_call: -; clone_size: -; j_call: TRBJ1-2; cdr3_nt: TGCGCCAGCAGCCTCGGACAGTCTGACTATGGCTACACCTTC; cdr3_aa: CASSLGQSDYGYTF
v_call: TRBV4-3; d_call: TRBD2; clone_size: -; j_call: TRBJ2-3; cdr3_nt: TGCGCCAGCAGCCAAGATGGCGGGGGGCCAGATACGCAGTATTTT; cdr3_aa: CASSQDGGGPDTQYF
v_call: TRBV7-2; d_call: -; clone_size: -; j_call: TRBJ2-7; cdr3_nt: TGTGCCAGCAGCTTCTGGCCGGGGAGGTACGAGCAGTACTTC; cdr3_aa: CASSFWPGRYEQYF
v_call: TRBV4-2; d_call: -; clone_size: -; j_call: TRBJ2-7; cdr3_nt: TGTGCCAGCAGCCAAGATTTACCACAGCCCTACGAGCAGTACTTC; cdr3_aa: CASSQDLPQPYEQYF
v_call: TRBV5-1; d_call: -; clone_size: -; j_call: TRBJ1-1; cdr3_nt: TGCGCCAGCAGCGTGGGGACATCCGACACTGAAGCTTTCTTT; cdr3_aa: CASSVGTSDTEAFF
v_call: TRBV19; d_call: -; clone_size: -; j_call: TRBJ1-1; cdr3_nt: TGTGCCAGTAGTCCTAGACGGGTAACTGAAGCTTTCTTT; cdr3_aa: CASSPRRVTEAFF
v_call: TRBV7-2; d_call: TRBD1; clone_size: -; j_call: TRBJ1-6; cdr3_nt: TGTGCCAGCAGCCACGGGGACAGGGACCCTTGGGGTAATTCACCCCTCCACTTT; cdr3_aa: CASSHGDRDPWGNSPLHF
v_call: TRBV4-1; d_call: -; clone_size: few; j_call: TRBJ1-1; cdr3_nt: TGCGCCAGCAGCCGGCTTAGCGTGTCTGAAGCTTTCTTT; cdr3_aa: CASSRLSVSEAFF
v_call: TRBV5-4; d_call: TRBD1; clone_size: -; j_call: TRBJ1-1; cdr3_nt: TGTGCCAGCAGCTTCACCGGGACAGGGGTTACTGAAGCTTTCTTT; cdr3_aa: CASSFTGTGVTEAFF
v_call: TRBV5-1; d_call: TRBD2; clone_size: -; j_call: TRBJ2-2; cdr3_nt: TGCGCCAGCAGCTTGCTAGCGGGGGGCACCGGGGAGCTGTTTTTT; cdr3_aa: CASSLLAGGTGELFF
v_call: TRBV2; d_call: TRBD1; clone_size: few; j_call: TRBJ1-1; cdr3_nt: TGTGCCAGCAGCCGACAGGGGGCGCCTGAAGCTTTCTTT; cdr3_aa: CASSRQGAPEAFF
v_call: TRBV2; d_call: -; clone_size: few; j_call: TRBJ1-1; cdr3_nt: TGTGCCAGCAGTGGGGGTAGAGGGCGGACTGAAGCTTTCTTT; cdr3_aa: CASSGGRGRTEAFF
v_call: TRBV2; d_call: -; clone_size: -; j_call: TRBJ2-3; cdr3_nt: TGTGCCAGCAGTGAAGGGGGAGGAAGCACAGATACGCAGTATTTT; cdr3_aa: CASSEGGGSTDTQYF
v_call: TRBV7-9; d_call: -; clone_size: once; j_call: TRBJ2-2; cdr3_nt: TGTGCCAGCAGCTTGCGAGCCGGGGAGCTGTTTTTT; cdr3_aa: CASSLRAGELFF
v_call: TRBV5-6; d_call: -; clone_size: -; j_call: TRBJ2-7; cdr3_nt: TGTGCCAGCAGCGCCATCGCATCGGGACTGGGGACCTACGAGCAGTACTTC; cdr3_aa: CASSAIASGLGTYEQYF
v_call: TRBV23-1; d_call: TRBD1; clone_size: -; j_call: TRBJ2-7; cdr3_nt: TGCGCCAGCATCCCCACCGTATGGGACAGGGCCTACGAGCAGTACTTC; cdr3_aa: CASIPTVWDRAYEQYF
v_call: TRBV3-1/TRBV3-2; d_call: TRBD1; clone_size: -; j_call: TRBJ1-1; cdr3_nt: TGTGCCAGCAGCCCGGACAGGGGCCACACTGAAGCTTTCTTT; cdr3_aa: CASSPDRGHTEAFF
v_call: TRBV18; d_call: TRBD1; clone_size: -; j_call: TRBJ2-5; cdr3_nt: TGTGCCAGCTCACCGGGACAGGGCTCGATTCGAGAGACCCAGTACTTC; cdr3_aa: CASSPGQGSIRETQYF
v_call: TRBV10-3; d_call: -; clone_size: -; j_call: TRBJ1-5; cdr3_nt: TGTGCCATCGGGCCTGCTGCGTTGCCCCAGCATTTT; cdr3_aa: CAIGPAALPQHF
v_call: TRBV7-8; d_call: TRBD1; clone_size: -; j_call: TRBJ2-1; cdr3_nt: TGTGCCAGCAGCCTTAGTTATTACCGGGACAGGGGTTTCAATGAGCAGTTCTTC; cdr3_aa: CASSLSYYRDRGFNEQFF
v_call: TRBV9; d_call: TRBD1; clone_size: once; j_call: TRBJ2-7; cdr3_nt: TGTGCCAGCAGCGTAGAGAGGGGGCGCGAGCAGTACTTC; cdr3_aa: CASSVERGREQYF